A single sample is the source of the 25 T cell receptor beta chains below, sequenced in a study of blood T cell repertoires in COVID-19. Assay used: immunoSEQ multiplex PCR; TCRdb lists only in-frame clones, some missing. This table has more than 95,000 clones, around four fifths appearing once. Sequenced material: peripheral blood. The receptors were sampled from a man between 25 and 39 years old with acute or convalescent COVID-19.

The chain carries TRBV30 and TRBJ1-1; no reliable D call. The V end lost 7 bases, the J end lost 5 bases, and 23 bases lay between the germline ends. The germline V gene encodes CDR1 GTSNPN and CDR2 SVGIG (reference sequence). The CDR3 consists of 15 residues. This CDR3 reads CALRANRSRRTEAFF. The DNA of the CDR3 is TGTGCCTTGAGGGCAAATCGAAGTCGGCGGACTGAAGCTTTCTTT.

The chain is built from TRBV7-2 and TRBJ2-5, with D tentatively TRBD2 (5 bases). The CDR3 is 13 amino acids. Germline CDR1 SGHTA, CDR2 FQGNSA. V dropped 3 bases and J dropped 3 bases, with 8 bases sitting between them. The CDR3 coding sequence is TGTGCCAGCAGCTTCCGGGAAGAAGAGACCCAGTACTTC. It encodes CASSFREEETQYF.

The chain joins TRBV5-4 to TRBJ1-1; 11 bases line up with TRBD1. Losses at the gene ends were 4 bases for V and 5 bases for J; bases not matched to a gene: 4. This CDR3 has 14 residues. The germline CDR1 and CDR2 sequences are SGHNT and YYREEE (reference sequence). CDR3: CASSLGQGGTEAFF. DNA of the CDR3: TGTGCCAGCAGCCTGGGACAGGGGGGGACTGAAGCTTTCTTT.

The J gene is TRBJ1-2, the V gene TRBV25-1; D gene ambiguous. This CDR3 spans 14 amino acids. Germline V gives CDR1 MGHDK, CDR2 SYGVNS. Trimming removed 1 base from V and 7 bases from J, with 13 bases in between. The CDR3 DNA is TGTGCCAGCAGTGAATTTAGACTACGCGGTGGCTACACCTTC. This gives the protein CASSEFRLRGGYTF.

The genes are TRBV5-4 and TRBJ2-7, with D unresolved. The germline V gene encodes CDR1 SGHNT and CDR2 YYREEE (reference sequence). The V gene lost 10 bases and the J gene lost 3 bases, with 20 bases spanning the gap. The length of the CDR3 is 14 residues. The CDR3 region is CAFGTPPADYEQYF. DNA of the CDR3: TGTGCCTTTGGTACTCCTCCTGCCGACTACGAGCAGTACTTC.

This rearrangement joins TRBV6-2 or TRBV6-3 to TRBJ2-7, with D tentatively TRBD2 (5 bases). The CDR3 sequence is 14 residues long. V lost 2 bases to trimming and J lost 1 base, with 9 bases between them. Germline V gene sequence: CDR1 MNHEY, CDR2 SVGEGT. The CDR3 region is CASSYPPGSYEQYF. The CDR3 DNA reads as TGTGCCAGCAGTTACCCCCCGGGATCCTACGAGCAGTACTTC.

This clone was recorded a few times. This sequence joins TRBV6-2 or TRBV6-3 and TRBJ1-1; D is unresolved. This CDR3 has 17 amino acids. V lost 6 bases and J lost 3, with 23 bases in between. The germline gives CDR1 MNHEY, CDR2 SVGEGT. The CDR3 spells CASSPRFGVVPHTEAFF. For the CDR3, the DNA is TGTGCCAGCAGCCCCCGATTTGGAGTGGTACCCCACACTGAAGCTTTCTTT.

This clone is termed medium-sized. J is TRBJ1-5 and V is TRBV6-2 or TRBV6-3; possible D gene TRBD1, 5 bases. The CDR3 spans 14 residues. V lost 4 bases, J lost 4 bases, and 11 bases lay in between. From germline, CDR1 is MNHEY and CDR2 SVGEGT. This CDR3 reads CASSSTVENQPQHF. For the CDR3, the DNA is TGTGCCAGCAGTTCGACAGTGGAAAATCAGCCCCAGCATTTT.

This clone showed up just a few times. The chain employs TRBV9 and TRBJ2-2; TRBD2 matches 10 bases. V dropped 0 bases and J dropped 6; count of bases not matched to a gene: 5. The V gene's germline CDR1 is SGDLS and CDR2 YYNGEE. This CDR3 has 16 amino acids. The CDR3 nucleotides are TGTGCCAGCAGCGTAGCTACTAGCGGGATCGCCGGGGAGCTGTTTTTT. This codes for CASSVATSGIAGELFF.

The J gene is TRBJ2-5, the V gene TRBV5-1, with 9 bases aligning to TRBD1. CDR3 length: 16 amino acids. CDR1 SGHRS and CDR2 YFSETQ come from the germline V gene. With 0 bases clipped from V and 4 bases from J, the junction kept 7 bases outside the gene matches. The CDR3 DNA reads TGCGCCAGCAGCTTGGGTGGAGGACAGGGGACAGAGACCCAGTACTTC. Translating it yields CASSLGGGQGTETQYF.

Turning to this clone: This sample includes further DNA sequences coding for the same CDR3. This chain uses TRBV9 with TRBJ2-1; 8 nucleotides agree with TRBD2. Germline V gene data show CDR1 as SGDLS and CDR2 as YYNGEE. Trimming took 0 bases from V and 4 from J; bases not matched to a gene: 3. This CDR3 has 15 residues. CDR3 amino acids: CASSVGTSGYNEQFF. The CDR3 DNA sequence: TGTGCCAGCAGCGTAGGAACTAGCGGTTACAATGAGCAGTTCTTC.

This clone was seen once. The V and J genes are TRBV7-9 and TRBJ1-4, with 11 positions matching TRBD1. The CDR3 sequence is 16 residues long. J lost 5 bases, V lost 1 base, and 3 bases had no gene match. Germline V gene sequence: CDR1 SEHNR, CDR2 FQNEAQ (reference sequence). The DNA of the CDR3 is TGTGCCAGCAGCTTAGTGGGGACAGGGGGAAATGAAAAACTGTTTTTT. Translating gives CASSLVGTGGNEKLFF. Using reference TRBV7-9 and TRBJ1-4 for the parts outside the CDR3, the full variable domain is DTGVSQNPRHKITKRGQNVTFRCDPISEHNRLYWYRQTLGQGPEFLTYFQNEAQLEKSRLLSDRFSAERPKGSFSTLEIQRTEQGDSAMYLCASSLVGTGGNEKLFFGSGTQLSVL.

This chain connects TRBV9 to TRBJ2-1; TRBD2 matches 12 bases. Germline V gene sequence: CDR1 SGDLS, CDR2 YYNGEE. After removal of 4 bases from V and 7 bases from J, the junction contained 9 bases not matched to a gene. This CDR3 region has 16 residues. The chain's CDR3 is CASSPLAGGPGNEQFF. For the CDR3, the DNA is TGTGCCAGCAGCCCCCTAGCGGGGGGGCCAGGAAATGAGCAGTTCTTC. Full variable domain (outside the CDR3, taken from reference TRBV9 and TRBJ2-1): DSGVTQTPKHLITATGQRVTLRCSPRSGDLSVYWYQQSLDQGLQFLIQYYNGEERAKGNILERFSAQQFPDLHSELNLSSLELGDSALYFCASSPLAGGPGNEQFFGPGTRLTVL.

CDR3 sequence: CASSRSSYNSPLHF. In DNA form, the CDR3 reads TGTGCCAGCAGTAGGAGCTCCTATAATTCACCCCTCCACTTT. V and J are TRBV25-1 and TRBJ1-6; D is ambiguous. The CDR3 has 14 amino acids. V shed 5 bases and J shed 0 bases, with 5 bases lying between them. CDR1 and CDR2 (germline): MGHDK, SYGVNS.

The table lists this clone with a count of one. The genes are TRBV25-1 and TRBJ2-5; 14 bases fit TRBD2. CDR1 and CDR2 from the germline V gene are MGHDK and SYGVNS. This CDR3 spans 17 amino acids. Trimming cost V 5 bases and J 5 bases; bases outside gene matches: 10. This CDR3 is CASSTGLAGGRGETQYF. The CDR3 DNA is TGTGCCAGCAGTACAGGACTAGCGGGAGGCCGGGGGGAGACCCAGTACTTC.

The chain is built from TRBV5-6 and TRBJ2-2; 7 bases fit TRBD1. CDR1 SGHDT and CDR2 YYEEEE come from the germline V gene. The CDR3 loop spans 16 amino acids. V lost 5 bases and J lost 2; bases outside the gene matches: 9. Written as DNA, the CDR3 is TGTGCCAGCAGACGACAGGGACGTGACAACACCGGGGAGCTGTTTTTT. As protein: CASRRQGRDNTGELFF.

The chain couples TRBV30 to TRBJ1-1; D is unclear. CDR3 length: 14 residues. The V gene's germline CDR1 is GTSNPN and CDR2 SVGIG (reference sequence). Trimming shortened V by 0 bases and J by 4 bases, and 12 bases separated the two germline ends. In DNA, the CDR3 is TGTGCCTGGAGTGTACAGTCAGTCGGCACTGAAGCTTTCTTT. Protein: CAWSVQSVGTEAFF.

Points on this clone: The sample contains more than one DNA sequence encoding this CDR3. CDR3 loop: CASSPTGGQETQYF. In DNA, the CDR3 is TGTGCCAGCTCGCCGACAGGGGGGCAAGAGACCCAGTACTTC. V usage is TRBV18 and J usage is TRBJ2-5, with 9 bases fitting TRBD1. J gave up 2 bases and V 6 bases, and 4 bases lay outside the gene matches. The CDR3 extends over 14 amino acids. CDR1 and CDR2 (germline): KGHSH, LQKENI.

This clone was recorded many times. The V gene is TRBV30, the J gene TRBJ1-6; 7 positions match TRBD1. V shed 5 bases and J 6 bases; nucleotides not matched to a gene: 16. The germline CDR1 and CDR2 sequences are GTSNPN and SVGIG (reference sequence). The CDR3 has 17 amino acids. CDR3 DNA: TGTGCCTGGGCCGGACAGGAGGAACTATGGTTTAATTCACCCCTCCACTTT. Protein: CAWAGQEELWFNSPLHF. Full variable domain (missing parts from reference TRBV30 and TRBJ1-6): SQTIHQWPATLVQPVGSPLSLECTVEGTSNPNLYWYRQAAGRGLQLLFYSVGIGQISSEVPQNLSASRPQDRQFILSSKKLLLSDSGFYLCAWAGQEELWFNSPLHFGNGTRLTVT.

The chain is built from TRBV9 and TRBJ2-1; D not certain. CDR1 and CDR2 from the germline V gene are SGDLS and YYNGEE. The V gene lost 4 bases and the J gene lost 4 bases, with 9 bases spanning the gap. The CDR3 length is 13 residues. CDR3 DNA sequence: TGTGCCAGCAGCCCGTTAACATACAATGAGCAGTTCTTC. Protein sequence: CASSPLTYNEQFF.

The chain recombines TRBV19 with TRBJ1-5; unclear D gene. The V and J ends lost 3 bases and 0 bases respectively, with 9 bases between them. Germline CDR1 is LNHDA and CDR2 is SQIVND (reference sequence). There are 15 residues in the CDR3. The CDR3 loop reads CASSMNSYSNQPQHF. DNA of the CDR3: TGTGCCAGTAGTATGAACAGCTATAGCAATCAGCCCCAGCATTTT.

The gene calls are TRBV28 and TRBJ2-7, with D perhaps TRBD1 (6 bases). Germline V gene lookup returns CDR1 MDHEN and CDR2 SYDVKM. The length of the CDR3 is 15 residues. V shed 6 bases and J shed 2 bases, with 17 bases lying between them. CDR3 sequence reads: CASSQAGQRPYEQYV. As DNA, the CDR3 is TGTGCCAGCAGCCAGGCCGGACAGAGGCCCTACGAGCAGTACGTC.

V is TRBV5-1 and J is TRBJ2-5; perhaps TRBD2 as D (6 bases). This CDR3 is 15 amino acids long. V lost 1 base to trimming and J lost 5 bases, with 15 bases between them. The germline gives CDR1 SGHRS, CDR2 YFSETQ. CDR3 sequence: CASSLTSPSRETQYF. The CDR3 DNA reads as TGCGCCAGCAGCTTGACTAGCCCATCGCGGGAGACCCAGTACTTC.

The chain has TRBV5-4 and TRBJ1-2; 11 nucleotides align to TRBD1. V lost 4 bases to trimming and J lost 4 bases; unmatched junction nucleotides: 9. The CDR3 is made up of 16 amino acids. Germline CDR1 and CDR2: SGHNT and YYREEE (reference sequence). The CDR3 reads CASSTPDRGQVYGYTF. The CDR3 DNA reads as TGTGCCAGCAGCACCCCGGACAGGGGGCAAGTCTATGGCTACACCTTC. The whole variable domain, filled in from reference TRBV5-4 and TRBJ1-2, reads ETGVTQSPTHLIKTRGQQVTLRCSSQSGHNTVSWYQQALGQGPQFIFQYYREEENGRGNFPPRFSGLQFPNYSSELNVNALELDDSALYLCASSTPDRGQVYGYTFGSGTRLTVV.

The chain employs TRBV7-9 and TRBJ2-5, with 8 bases matching TRBD2. The CDR3 runs to 17 residues. Germline values: CDR1 SEHNR, CDR2 FQNEAQ (reference sequence). After removal of 1 base from V and 7 bases from J, the junction contained 14 bases not matched to a gene. The CDR3 sequence is CASSLGPVAGSAGTQYF. The CDR3 DNA follows: TGTGCCAGCAGCTTAGGGCCCGTAGCGGGGTCCGCCGGGACCCAGTACTTC.